This TCR beta chain is drawn from a study of T-cell memory formation after mild COVID-19. Study-wide context: Largely, TCR clusters stayed within a single donor. General study results and limits: Shrinking CD4+ clones resided mostly in CM and EM, and CD8+ ones in EMRA. Pre-infection memory contained some responding clones, which suggested that cross-reactive memory had joined.

The CDR3 has 13 residues. V lost 2 bases and J 7 bases, leaving 8 bases between the germline ends. CDR1 and CDR2 from the germline V gene are KGHDR and SFDVKD. A note on this clonotype: Its specificity is unknown.

TCR alpha and TCR beta cDNA libraries carrying sample barcodes and UMIs were produced by 5'RACE using constant-segment primers. From the 5' RACE reads, TCRdb called clonotypes with MiXCR, one entry per CDR3 protein. The repertoire consists of some 250,000 distinct CDR3 sequences, with roughly 10% occurring once and the leading ten covering around 23%. The chain is built from TRBV24-1 and TRBJ2-1; D is unresolved. This receptor was identified in a man aged 18-30 years who had mild COVID-19 (a few samples of this study predate the infection). Cell type and time point are not known. The sequencing sample was made of PBMCs or a T cell subset sorted from them (not recorded which). The CDR3 here is CATSDYRGNEQFF. CDR3 nucleotide sequence: TGTGCCACCAGTGATTACCGTGGAAATGAGCAGTTCTTC.